This T cell receptor beta chain was identified in a study of cytomegalovirus exposure and HLA in healthy donors. Study results and caveats: An apparent linkage of common viral pathogens to several of the most significant clusters emerged in a later analysis.

The germline V gene encodes CDR1 MDHEN and CDR2 SYDVKM. With 7 bases removed from V and 1 base from J, the gap between germline ends came to 7 bases. This CDR3 contains 12 residues. Primers: 60 Vbeta forward and 13 Jbeta reverse. The assay was immunoSEQ multiplex PCR, and TCRdb's table has in-frame clones only and misses some. The data show nearly 110,000 clones, with over 70% seen just once and approximately 2% held by the top ten. As for this clone: Its antigen remains unknown.

Input material: PBMCs. The TCR originated in a man aged 25 to 40 in good health and CMV-seronegative. V and J are TRBV28 and TRBJ1-1; D gene uncertain. CDR3 DNA sequence: TGTGCCAGCACCTCCTGGAACACTGAAGCTTTCTTT. This codes for CASTSWNTEAFF.